A single sample is the source of the 13 T cell receptor beta chains below, sequenced in a study of siplizumab effects on memory and regulatory T cells. TCRdb's table, derived via immunoSEQ multiplex PCR, lists solely in-frame clones and lacks some. The sample carries more than 85,000 clones, around nine tenths recorded once. The sequencing input was CD4+ T cells sorted from blood. Source of these receptors: a human donor in good health.

V is TRBV9 and J is TRBJ2-3; 10 nucleotides agree with TRBD2. From germline, CDR1 is SGDLS and CDR2 YYNGEE. V was clipped by 7 bases and J by 5 bases; unmatched bases: 13. The CDR3 runs 16 residues. This chain's CDR3 is CASRGVSGGAEDTQYF. The CDR3 coding sequence is TGTGCCAGCCGGGGCGTGAGCGGGGGGGCCGAAGATACGCAGTATTTT. The entire variable domain, with the rest obtained from reference TRBV9 and TRBJ2-3, is as follows: DSGVTQTPKHLITATGQRVTLRCSPRSGDLSVYWYQQSLDQGLQFLIQYYNGEERAKGNILERFSAQQFPDLHSELNLSSLELGDSALYFCASRGVSGGAEDTQYFGPGTRLTVL.

V and J are TRBV5-6 and TRBJ1-2; 8 bases match TRBD1. Germline-derived CDR1 and CDR2 are SGHDT and YYEEEE. This CDR3 contains 12 residues. V dropped 2 bases and J dropped 8; count of bases not matched to a gene: 2. The CDR3 DNA follows: TGTGCCAGCAGCTTATACAGGGGGGGCTACACCTTC. Protein: CASSLYRGGYTF.

The chain joins TRBV5-1 to TRBJ2-7, with D possibly being TRBD2 (6 bases). CDR3 length: 15 amino acids. The germline gives CDR1 SGHRS, CDR2 YFSETQ. The V and J ends lost 4 bases and 3 bases respectively, with 17 bases between them. The CDR3 bases are TGCGCCAGCAGCCCGAGCGGAGGGCCTTACTACGAGCAGTACTTC. It yields the protein CASSPSGGPYYEQYF.

The chain links TRBV15 to TRBJ2-5, with 8 bases aligning to TRBD1. The germline CDR1 and CDR2 sequences are LNHNV and YYDKDF (reference sequence). The J segment lost 5 bases and the V segment lost 5 bases, leaving 19 bases of the junction unmatched. The CDR3 loop spans 18 amino acids. DNA for the CDR3: TGTGCCACCAGCTCGACGAGGGGAGCAGGGGGCCATGGCGAGACCCAGTACTTC. Its protein is CATSSTRGAGGHGETQYF.

The rearrangement joins TRBV6-1 to TRBJ1-5, with D perhaps matching TRBD1 (5 bases). Trimming pared 3 bases from V and 3 bases from J, leaving 9 bases between. This CDR3 has 14 amino acids. Germline V gives CDR1 MNHNS, CDR2 SASEGT. CDR3 sequence reads: CASSDRAYNQPQHF. CDR3 nucleotide sequence: TGTGCCAGCAGTGACAGGGCTTACAATCAGCCCCAGCATTTT.

The V and J genes are TRBV6-5 and TRBJ1-4; D is ambiguous. Germline V gene data show CDR1 as MNHEY and CDR2 as SVGAGI. The CDR3 is 15 amino acids. V gave up 3 bases and J gave up 3 bases, with 11 bases separating them. The CDR3 spells CASSYGGLANEKLFF. DNA of the CDR3: TGTGCCAGCAGTTATGGTGGGTTGGCTAATGAAAAACTGTTTTTT.

The chain links TRBV2 to TRBJ2-2, with D possibly being TRBD2 (5 bases). This CDR3 has 15 residues. Germline CDR1 and CDR2: SNHLY and FYNNEI. Trimming pared 2 bases from V and 4 bases from J, leaving 11 bases between. CDR3 bases: TGTGCCAGCAGTGAATGGAGGTCGGGCACCGGGGAGCTGTTTTTT. Its translation: CASSEWRSGTGELFF.

This chain uses TRBV15 with TRBJ2-7; D remains ambiguous. Trimming cost V 5 bases and J 8 bases, with 16 bases left between them. The CDR3 sequence is 13 residues long. Germline CDR1 is LNHNV and CDR2 is YYDKDF (reference sequence). CDR3 sequence: CATSSARMDQQYF. CDR3 DNA: TGTGCCACCAGCTCGGCACGTATGGATCAGCAGTACTTC.

The chain is built from TRBV10-1 and TRBJ2-3; D not certain. From germline, CDR1 is WNHNN and CDR2 SYGVQD (reference sequence). This CDR3 comprises 14 residues. Trimming stripped 3 bases from V and 9 bases from J, with 16 bases between. The CDR3: CASSDDSPPRTQYF. The CDR3 bases are TGCGCCAGCAGTGATGATAGCCCCCCACGGACGCAGTATTTT.

The chain couples TRBV14 to TRBJ1-2; 7 bases fit TRBD1. Trimming at V came to 2 bases and at J to 13 bases, leaving 10 bases not matched to a gene. Germline lookup yields CDR1 SGHDN and CDR2 FVKESK. This CDR3 spans 13 amino acids. CDR3 nucleotides: TGTGCCAGCAGCCAAACGCCGACAGGGTTGTTCACCTTC. Translation: CASSQTPTGLFTF.

The chain carries TRBV15 and TRBJ1-2; D possibly corresponds to TRBD1 (5 bases). Germline V gene sequence: CDR1 LNHNV, CDR2 YYDKDF (reference sequence). The CDR3 loop spans 15 amino acids. The V end lost 0 bases, the J end lost 5 bases, and 13 bases lay between the germline ends. CDR3 sequence reads: CATSRDPQGAYGYTF. The CDR3 region has the DNA TGTGCCACCAGCAGAGATCCTCAAGGGGCGTATGGCTACACCTTC.

The CDR3 is CASSAYGDTQYF. Here the CDR3 DNA reads TGTGCCAGCAGCGCGTATGGAGATACGCAGTATTTT. This chain links TRBV7-2 with TRBJ2-3, with D uncertain. CDR1 and CDR2 from the germline V gene are SGHTA and FQGNSA. The CDR3 length is 12 residues. V lost 5 bases to trimming and J lost 5 bases, with 8 bases between them.

V is TRBV25-1 and J is TRBJ2-1; no clear D. V shed 5 bases and J shed 6 bases, with 5 bases lying between them. Germline CDR1 is MGHDK and CDR2 is SYGVNS. This CDR3 is 11 amino acids long. The CDR3 reads CASSPLNEQFF. CDR3 bases: TGTGCCAGCAGTCCCCTCAATGAGCAGTTCTTC.